This TCR beta chain comes out of a study of T cell responses to AZD1222 COVID-19 vaccine. Generated by immunoSEQ multiplex PCR, the TCRdb table keeps only in-frame clones and is missing some. Of roughly 260,000 clones listed, about 92% are singletons. Study results and limitations: Vaccine-related CD4 TCRs covered spike, predominating at 160-218 and 743-854. With two AZD1222 doses given, Spike-specific TCR breadth and depth both rose.

In regard to this clone: Its antigen remains unidentified.

CDR1 is LGHDT, CDR2 YNNKEL, per germline (reference sequence). The CDR3 is made up of 16 amino acids. V was clipped by 0 bases and J by 6 bases, with 12 bases between them. The V call is TRBV3-1 (or the pseudogene TRBV3-2), the J call TRBJ1-6; no clear D gene. The TCR sequence derives from an adult in good health. The sample was peripheral blood, taken on day 0 of AZD1222 vaccination. CDR3 in DNA: TGTGCCAGCAGCCAAGATAACCCGAGCCTTAATTCACCCCTCCACTTT. Translation gives CASSQDNPSLNSPLHF.